Only a few counts were recorded for the clone carrying this TCR beta chain. What it recognizes is unknown. These data come from a study of blood T cells in healthy people across ages. Across the study: The capture of about one barcoded beta molecule per two T cells was achieved by template switching. Study-wide findings and caveats: Unsorted PBMC input precluded a conclusive naive versus antigen-experienced comparison.

Through a sample-barcoded 5' primer and a J-beta primer mix, a second PCR was run for roughly 6 to 12 cycles. At least 3 million CDR3-containing paired-end reads were obtained per sample. TCRdb re-derived calls from the 5' RACE reads in MiXCR, one entry per CDR3 protein. The sample lists approximately 730,000 distinct CDR3 sequences; roughly 44% were seen once. The V gene's germline CDR1 is SGHDT and CDR2 YYEEEE. V gave up 0 bases and J gave up 6 bases; unmatched junction bases: 6. The CDR3 is 14 amino acids. Per sample, no less than 5.5 micrograms of total RNA were extracted. This receptor was identified in a woman aged 60-70 years in good health. The rearrangement links TRBV5-6 to TRBJ2-7, with 7 bases that match TRBD2. The sample comprised blood. The CDR3 DNA follows: TGTGCCAGCAGCTTGGTAGCGACTAGCTCCGAGCAGTACTTC. It codes for CASSLVATSSEQYF.